This is a list of T cell receptor beta chains from one sample in a study of cytomegalovirus exposure and HLA in healthy donors. This table comes from immunoSEQ multiplex PCR, and its TCRdb copy is limited to in-frame clones, with some not included. The table lists approximately 76,000 clones, around 60% of them singletons, with approximately 5.4% in the top ten. Sequencing was carried out using PBMCs. These receptors were collected from a man aged 25 to 40 in good health and CMV-seropositive. The CDR3 runs from the conserved cysteine through the conserved F or W.

TRBJ2-7 TRBV18 CASSPGYRASYEQYF
TRBJ2-3 TRBV28 CASSQGQGVTDTQYF
TRBJ2-7 TRBV7-6 CASSSDRGIYEQYF
TRBJ1-2 TRBV7-3 CASSLRFNREGYGYTF
TRBJ2-3 TRBV28 CASSLGRGNTDTQYF
TRBJ1-6 TRBV6-1 CASSPGGVSPLHF
TRBJ1-3 TRBV5-1 CASSSQGTSGNTIYF
TRBJ2-2 TRBV19 CASSSGTTIANTGELFF
TRBJ2-5 TRBV5-1 CASSLAVSSGGQETQYF
TRBJ2-1 TRBV10-3 CATRDSENYNEQFF
TRBJ2-2 TRBV14 CASSPYGGRLTGELFF
TRBJ2-6 TRBV28 CASRSTGSGANVLTF
TRBJ2-7 TRBV4-2 CASSQERQYEQYF
TRBJ2-7 TRBV11-3 CASSLSHRAGYEQYF
TRBJ2-7 TRBV11-3 CASSSGLRAWEQYF
TRBJ2-7 TRBV19 CASSSSSSYEQYF
TRBJ1-1 TRBV11-3 CASSPGHPNTEAFF
TRBJ2-3 TRBV28 CASSSGTSGVSTDTQYF
TRBJ1-1 TRBV9 CASSAHTNTEAFF
TRBJ2-7 TRBV7-2 CASSFQRNSYEQYF
TRBJ2-2 TRBV5-1 CASSLEPGGGELFF
TRBJ1-3 TRBV28 CASRAPADTRSIYF
TRBJ1-5 TRBV4-1 CASSQAGLAGNQPQHF
TRBJ2-2 TRBV5-1 CASSRTGQGNTGELFF
TRBJ2-1 TRBV2 CASSVNRPSAYNEQFF
TRBJ2-2 TRBV4-2 CASTTGVNTGELFF
TRBJ2-5 TRBV1 CPLTVQETQYF
TRBJ2-3 TRBV5-4 CASSREGTSTDTQYF
TRBJ2-1 TRBV5-1 CASTPGRGREFF
TRBJ2-2 TRBV9 CASSVSGGGELFF
TRBJ2-5 TRBV10-3 CAISEGSSGRETQYF
TRBJ2-5 TRBV28 CASSLRERELGETQYF
TRBJ2-7 TRBV9 CASSSPSGRTYEQYF
TRBJ2-5 TRBV5-4 CASSDSGGPTGETQYF
TRBJ2-7 TRBV5-1 CASSREGTKYEQYF
TRBJ1-3 TRBV7-9 CASSNVGTASWNTIYF
TRBJ2-5 TRBV6-5 CASSYGDRPAETQYF
TRBJ2-1 TRBV11-1 CASSPRDFIYNEQFF
TRBJ2-1 TRBV5-1 CASSPSGTTDINEQFF
TRBJ1-1 TRBV6-1 CASSESGQGVGTEAFF
TRBJ1-5 TRBV2 CASNRQGNQPQHF
TRBJ1-1 TRBV11-3 CASSLGRGNTEAFF
TRBJ2-4 TRBV6-4 CANHLGGGDIQYF
TRBJ1-5 TRBV19 CASREEAGTNQPQHF
TRBJ1-3 TRBV6-6 CATGAGGGNTIYF
TRBJ1-1 TRBV5-4 CASSRDKLNTEAFF
TRBJ2-7 TRBV5-1 CASSAAGTSGLYEQYF
TRBJ1-5 TRBV4-2 CASSQLDRISNQPQHF
TRBJ1-5 TRBV4-3 CASSQDYDQPQHF
TRBJ2-2 TRBV27 CASSFLRTGELFF
TRBJ2-5 TRBV19 CASSALGQQETQYF
TRBJ2-7 TRBV14 CASSQDGTSGIYEQYF